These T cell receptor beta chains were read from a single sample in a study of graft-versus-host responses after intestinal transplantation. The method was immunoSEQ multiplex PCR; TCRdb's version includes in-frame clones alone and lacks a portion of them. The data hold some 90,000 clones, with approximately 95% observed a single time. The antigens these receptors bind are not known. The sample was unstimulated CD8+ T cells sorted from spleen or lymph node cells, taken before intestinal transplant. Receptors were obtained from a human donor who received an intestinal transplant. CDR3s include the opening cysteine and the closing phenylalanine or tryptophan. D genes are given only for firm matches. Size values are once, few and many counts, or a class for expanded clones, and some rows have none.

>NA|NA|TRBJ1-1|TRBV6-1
CASSEVGGPEAFF
TGTGCCAGCAGTGAAGTGGGAGGGCCTGAAGCTTTCTTT
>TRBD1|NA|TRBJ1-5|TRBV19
CASDTGEQPQHF
TGTGCCAGTGATACAGGGGAGCAGCCCCAGCATTTT
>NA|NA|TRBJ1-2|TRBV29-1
CSAYGGQDYGYTF
TGCAGCGCTTACGGTGGGCAGGACTATGGCTACACCTTC
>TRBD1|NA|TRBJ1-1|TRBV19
CASGQGAMYTEAFF
TGTGCCAGTGGACAGGGGGCGATGTACACTGAAGCTTTCTTT
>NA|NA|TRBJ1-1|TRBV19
CASSMGAGNTEAFF
TGTGCCAGTAGTATGGGGGCCGGGAACACTGAAGCTTTCTTT
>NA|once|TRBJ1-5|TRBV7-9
CASSLQNQPQHF
TGTGCCAGCAGCTTACAGAATCAGCCCCAGCATTTT
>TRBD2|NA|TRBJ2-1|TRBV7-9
CASRASGESGGANEQFF
TGTGCCAGCCGCGCTTCGGGGGAGAGCGGGGGGGCCAATGAGCAGTTCTTC
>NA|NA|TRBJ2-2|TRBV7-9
CASSSDSYTGELFF
TGTGCCAGCAGCTCCGACTCATACACCGGGGAGCTGTTTTTT
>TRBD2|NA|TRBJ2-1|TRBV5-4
CASTEGLADYNEQFF
TGTGCCAGCACCGAGGGTCTAGCGGACTACAATGAGCAGTTCTTC
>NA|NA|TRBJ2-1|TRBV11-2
CASSLDLGVSSYNEQFF
TGTGCCAGCAGCTTAGATCTCGGGGTAAGCTCCTACAATGAGCAGTTCTTC
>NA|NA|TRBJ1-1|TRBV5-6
CASSPESSTEAFF
TGTGCCAGCAGCCCCGAGTCAAGCACTGAAGCTTTCTTT
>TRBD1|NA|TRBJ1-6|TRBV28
CASRGQGPPLHF
TGTGCCAGCAGGGGACAGGGGCCACCCCTCCACTTT
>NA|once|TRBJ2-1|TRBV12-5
CASGPSVSSYNEQFF
TGTGCTAGTGGCCCTAGTGTGAGCTCCTACAATGAGCAGTTCTTC
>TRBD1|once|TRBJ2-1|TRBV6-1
CASSHGTGGFQFF
TGTGCCAGCAGTCACGGGACAGGGGGCTTTCAGTTCTTC
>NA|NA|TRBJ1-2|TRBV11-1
CASSLRNGNYGYTF
TGTGCCAGCAGCTTGAGGAACGGAAACTATGGCTACACCTTC
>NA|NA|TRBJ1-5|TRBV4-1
CASSQRGFGNQPQHF
TGCGCCAGCAGCCAACGAGGTTTCGGCAATCAGCCCCAGCATTTT
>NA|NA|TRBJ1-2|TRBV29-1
CSVDRISGSMIPNYGYTF
TGCAGCGTTGACCGAATCTCGGGGTCCATGATCCCTAACTATGGCTACACCTTC
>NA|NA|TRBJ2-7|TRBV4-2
CASSQEPGGPTYEQYF
TGTGCCAGCAGCCAAGAACCAGGGGGGCCCACCTACGAGCAGTACTTC
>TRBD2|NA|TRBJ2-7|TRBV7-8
CASSMLRVTTGGYF
TGTGCCAGCAGCATGTTACGGGTTACGACGGGAGGGTACTTC
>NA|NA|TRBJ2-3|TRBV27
CASSPTDASSTDTQYF
TGTGCCAGCAGCCCTACAGACGCGTCTAGCACAGATACGCAGTATTTT
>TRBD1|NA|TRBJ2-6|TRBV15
CATSRDAGTGYSGANVLTF
TGTGCCACCAGCAGAGATGCCGGGACAGGATATTCTGGGGCCAACGTCCTGACTTTC
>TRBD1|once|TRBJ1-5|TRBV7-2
CASSSLPPYRGRNQPQHF
TGTGCCAGCAGCTCATTGCCCCCCTACAGGGGTCGCAATCAGCCCCAGCATTTT
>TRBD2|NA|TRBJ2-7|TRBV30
CAWNIAGSPYEQYF
TGTGCCTGGAACATAGCGGGGAGCCCCTACGAGCAGTACTTC
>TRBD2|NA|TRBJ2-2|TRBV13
CASSHGGARGELFF
TGTGCCAGCAGCCACGGGGGGGCCCGCGGGGAGCTGTTTTTT
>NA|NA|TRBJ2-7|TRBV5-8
CASSLFWGNSYEQYF
TGTGCCAGCAGCTTGTTTTGGGGCAACTCCTACGAGCAGTACTTC